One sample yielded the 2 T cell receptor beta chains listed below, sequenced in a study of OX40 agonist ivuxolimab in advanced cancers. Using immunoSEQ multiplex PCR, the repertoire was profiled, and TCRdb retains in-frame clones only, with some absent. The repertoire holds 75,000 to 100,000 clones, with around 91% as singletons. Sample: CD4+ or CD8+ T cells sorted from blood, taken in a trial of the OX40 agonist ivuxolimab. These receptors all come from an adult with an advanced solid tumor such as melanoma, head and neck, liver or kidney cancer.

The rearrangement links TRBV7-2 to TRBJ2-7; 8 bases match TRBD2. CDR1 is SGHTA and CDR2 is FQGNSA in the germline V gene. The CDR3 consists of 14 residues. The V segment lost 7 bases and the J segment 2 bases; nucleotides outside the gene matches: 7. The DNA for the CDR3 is TGTGCCAGCAAGCAAGCGGGGGTAACCTACGAGCAGTACTTC. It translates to CASKQAGVTYEQYF.

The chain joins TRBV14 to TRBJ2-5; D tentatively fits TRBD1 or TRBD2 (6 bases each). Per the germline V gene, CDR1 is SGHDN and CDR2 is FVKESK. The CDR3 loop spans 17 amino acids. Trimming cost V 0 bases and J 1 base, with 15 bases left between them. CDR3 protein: CASSQERGLASQETQYF. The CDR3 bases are TGTGCCAGCAGCCAAGAACGGGGGCTAGCGAGCCAAGAGACCCAGTACTTC.